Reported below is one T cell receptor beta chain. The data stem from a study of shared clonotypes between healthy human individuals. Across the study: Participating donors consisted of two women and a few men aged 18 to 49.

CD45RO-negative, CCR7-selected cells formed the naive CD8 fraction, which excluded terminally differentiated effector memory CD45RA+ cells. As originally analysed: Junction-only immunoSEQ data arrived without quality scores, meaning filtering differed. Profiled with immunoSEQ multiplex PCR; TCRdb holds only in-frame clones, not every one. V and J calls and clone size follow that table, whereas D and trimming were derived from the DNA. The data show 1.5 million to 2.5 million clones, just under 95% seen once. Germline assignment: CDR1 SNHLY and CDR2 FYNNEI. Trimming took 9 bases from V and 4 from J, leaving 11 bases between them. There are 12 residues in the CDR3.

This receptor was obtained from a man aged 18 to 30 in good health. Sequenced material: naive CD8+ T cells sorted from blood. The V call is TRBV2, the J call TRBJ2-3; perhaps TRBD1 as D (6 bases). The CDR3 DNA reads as TGTGCCAGTACAGGGATGGCAGATACGCAGTATTTT. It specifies CASTGMADTQYF.